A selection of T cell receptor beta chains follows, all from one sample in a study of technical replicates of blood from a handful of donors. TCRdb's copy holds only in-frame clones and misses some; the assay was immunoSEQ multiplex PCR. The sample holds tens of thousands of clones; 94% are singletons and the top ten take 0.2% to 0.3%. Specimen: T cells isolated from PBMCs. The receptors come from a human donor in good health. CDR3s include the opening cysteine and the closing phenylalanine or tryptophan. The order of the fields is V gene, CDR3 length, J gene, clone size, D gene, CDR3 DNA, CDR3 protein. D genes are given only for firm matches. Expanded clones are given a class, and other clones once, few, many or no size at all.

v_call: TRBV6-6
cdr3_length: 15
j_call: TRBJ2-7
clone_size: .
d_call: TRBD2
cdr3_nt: TGTGCCAGCAGTTACGCGGGAGGGCCCGGGTACGAGCAGTACTTC
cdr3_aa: CASSYAGGPGYEQYF

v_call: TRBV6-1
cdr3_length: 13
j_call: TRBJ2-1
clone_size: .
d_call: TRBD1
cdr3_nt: TGTGCCAGCACCAGTGGACAGGACAATGAGCAGTTCTTC
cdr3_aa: CASTSGQDNEQFF

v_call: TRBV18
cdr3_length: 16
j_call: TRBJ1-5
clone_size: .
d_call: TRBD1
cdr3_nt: TGTGCCAGCTCACCACTCGACAGGGCGGGCAATCAGCCCCAGCATTTT
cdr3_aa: CASSPLDRAGNQPQHF

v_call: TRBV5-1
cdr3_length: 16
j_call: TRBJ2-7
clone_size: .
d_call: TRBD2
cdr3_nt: TGCGCCAGCAGCTTGGGGCTAGCGGGAGGGCCGTACGAGCAGTACTTC
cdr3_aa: CASSLGLAGGPYEQYF

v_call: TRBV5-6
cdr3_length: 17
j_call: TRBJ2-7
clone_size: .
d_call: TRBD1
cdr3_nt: TGTGCCAGCAGCTTGTATCAACGGCCAGGGGGCGCGTACGAGCAGTACTTC
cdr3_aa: CASSLYQRPGGAYEQYF

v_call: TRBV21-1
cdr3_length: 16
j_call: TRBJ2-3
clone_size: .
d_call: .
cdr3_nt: TGTGCCAGCAGCAAAGGGTGGGACAGAGTTTCAGATACGCAGTATTTT
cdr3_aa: CASSKGWDRVSDTQYF

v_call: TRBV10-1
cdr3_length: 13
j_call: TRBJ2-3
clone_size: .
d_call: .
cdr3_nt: TGCGCCAGCAGTGATTTGGTGAGAGATACGCAGTATTTT
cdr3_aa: CASSDLVRDTQYF

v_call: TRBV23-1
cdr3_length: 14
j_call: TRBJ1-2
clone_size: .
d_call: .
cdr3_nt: TGCGCCAGCAGTCCCCCAGGATCAAACTATGGCTACACCTTC
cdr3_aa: CASSPPGSNYGYTF

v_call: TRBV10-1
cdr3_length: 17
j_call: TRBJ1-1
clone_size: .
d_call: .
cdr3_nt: TGCGCCAGCAGTGTCGGGGATTTGCTTAAGAGGAACACTGAAGCTTTCTTT
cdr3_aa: CASSVGDLLKRNTEAFF

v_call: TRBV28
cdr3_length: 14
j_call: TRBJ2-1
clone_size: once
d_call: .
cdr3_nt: TGTGCCAGCAACCCCCCCCTAAGATTCAATGAGCAGTTCTTC
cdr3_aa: CASNPPLRFNEQFF

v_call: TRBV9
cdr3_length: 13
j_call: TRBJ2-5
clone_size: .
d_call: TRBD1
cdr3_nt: TGTGCCAGCAGCGGGGGACAGGGGGCGACCCAGTACTTC
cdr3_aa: CASSGGQGATQYF

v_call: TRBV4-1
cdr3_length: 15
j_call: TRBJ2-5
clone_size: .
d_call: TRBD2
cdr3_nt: TGCGCCAGCAGCCAAGTTCCGGGAGGAAGGGAGACCCAGTACTTC
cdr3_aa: CASSQVPGGRETQYF

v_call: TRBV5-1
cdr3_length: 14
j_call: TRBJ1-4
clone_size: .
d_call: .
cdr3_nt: TGCGCCAGCAGCTCCTCAGGGGAAGATGAAAAACTGTTTTTT
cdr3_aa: CASSSSGEDEKLFF

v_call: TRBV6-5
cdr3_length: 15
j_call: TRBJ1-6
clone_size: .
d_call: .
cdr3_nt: TGTGCCAGCCGAAGCGGAGGCCCTGGTAATTCACCCCTCCACTTT
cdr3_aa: CASRSGGPGNSPLHF

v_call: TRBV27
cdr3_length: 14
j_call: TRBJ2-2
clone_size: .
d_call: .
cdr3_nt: TGTGCCAGCTCCCTCATGAGGAACACCGGGGAGCTGTTTTTT
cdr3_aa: CASSLMRNTGELFF

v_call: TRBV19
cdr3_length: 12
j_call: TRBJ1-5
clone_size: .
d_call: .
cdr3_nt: TGTGCCAGTAGTATACGGGATCAGCCCCAGCATTTT
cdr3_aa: CASSIRDQPQHF

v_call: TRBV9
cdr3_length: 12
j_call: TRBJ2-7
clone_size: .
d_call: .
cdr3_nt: TGTGCCTACCCCGGGAGCGGCTACGAGCAGTACTTC
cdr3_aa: CAYPGSGYEQYF

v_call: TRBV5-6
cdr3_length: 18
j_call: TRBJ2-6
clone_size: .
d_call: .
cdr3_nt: TGTGCCAGCAGCTACACCACCTACAGGGTAGCTGGGGCCAACGTCCTGACTTTC
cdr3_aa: CASSYTTYRVAGANVLTF

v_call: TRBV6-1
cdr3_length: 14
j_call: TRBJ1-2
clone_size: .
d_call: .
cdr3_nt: TGTGCCAGCAGTCTCGGTTTTATCGCCTATGGCTACACCTTC
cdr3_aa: CASSLGFIAYGYTF

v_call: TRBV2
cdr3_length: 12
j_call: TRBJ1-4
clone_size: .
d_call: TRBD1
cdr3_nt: TGTGCCAGCAGCGGGGACAGTGAAAAACTGTTTTTT
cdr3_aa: CASSGDSEKLFF

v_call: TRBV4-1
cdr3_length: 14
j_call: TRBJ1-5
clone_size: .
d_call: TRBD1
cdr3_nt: TGCGCCAGCAGCCGACAGGGAAGCGGTCAGCCCCAGCATTTT
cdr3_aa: CASSRQGSGQPQHF

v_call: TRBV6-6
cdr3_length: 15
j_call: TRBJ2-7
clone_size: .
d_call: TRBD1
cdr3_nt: TGTGCCAGCAGCCTACAGGGGGCCCGAGTCCACGAGCAGTACTTC
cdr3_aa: CASSLQGARVHEQYF

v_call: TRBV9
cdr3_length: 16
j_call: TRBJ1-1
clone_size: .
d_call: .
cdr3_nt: TGTGCCAGCAGCGTAGGCGCGGGTAACCAGAACACTGAAGCTTTCTTT
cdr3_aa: CASSVGAGNQNTEAFF

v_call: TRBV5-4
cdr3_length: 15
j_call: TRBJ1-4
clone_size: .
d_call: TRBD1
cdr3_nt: TGTGCCAGCAGCTTGGCCGGGACAGATAATGAAAAACTGTTTTTT
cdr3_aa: CASSLAGTDNEKLFF

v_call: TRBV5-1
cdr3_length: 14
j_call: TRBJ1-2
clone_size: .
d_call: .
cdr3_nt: TGCGCCAGCAGCTTGAACAGCCCAAACTATGGCTACACCTTC
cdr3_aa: CASSLNSPNYGYTF

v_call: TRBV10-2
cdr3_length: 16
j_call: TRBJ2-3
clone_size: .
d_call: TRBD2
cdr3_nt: TGCGCCAGCAGTGACGTCCTAGCGGGGGGGCTCGATACGCAGTATTTT
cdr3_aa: CASSDVLAGGLDTQYF

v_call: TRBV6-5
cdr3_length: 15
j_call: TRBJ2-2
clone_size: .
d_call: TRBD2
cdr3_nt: TGTGCCAGCAGAGGTCCTAGCGGTGTGACCGGGGAGCTGTTTTTT
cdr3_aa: CASRGPSGVTGELFF

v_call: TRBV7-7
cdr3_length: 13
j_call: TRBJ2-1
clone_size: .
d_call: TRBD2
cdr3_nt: TGTGCTAGCAGCCCCCGACTAGCAGCTGAGCAGTTCTTC
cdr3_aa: CASSPRLAAEQFF

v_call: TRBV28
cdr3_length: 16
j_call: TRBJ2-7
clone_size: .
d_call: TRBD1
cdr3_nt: TGTGCCAGCAGTTTACCCGACAGGGGGAGTCCCTACGAGCAGTACTTC
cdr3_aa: CASSLPDRGSPYEQYF

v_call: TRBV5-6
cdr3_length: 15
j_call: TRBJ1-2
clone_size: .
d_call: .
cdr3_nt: TGTGCCAGCAGCTTAATAGGAGATTCTAACTATGGCTACACCTTC
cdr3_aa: CASSLIGDSNYGYTF

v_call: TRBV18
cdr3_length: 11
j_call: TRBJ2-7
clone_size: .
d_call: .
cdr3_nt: TGTGCCAGCTCCATAGTGGACGAGCAGTACTTC
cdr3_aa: CASSIVDEQYF

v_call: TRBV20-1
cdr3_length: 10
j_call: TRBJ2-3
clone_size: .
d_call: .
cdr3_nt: TGCAGTGCTATTCGGGATACGCAGTATTTT
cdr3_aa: CSAIRDTQYF

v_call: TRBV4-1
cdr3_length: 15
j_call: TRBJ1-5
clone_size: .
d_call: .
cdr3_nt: TGCGCCAGCAGCCAAGATCCGTATAGCAATCAGCCCCAGCATTTT
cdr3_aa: CASSQDPYSNQPQHF

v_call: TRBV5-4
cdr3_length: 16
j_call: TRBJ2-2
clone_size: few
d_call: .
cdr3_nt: TGTGCCAGCAGTCGTGGGGCGATCGCGAACACCGGGGAGCTGTTTTTT
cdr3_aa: CASSRGAIANTGELFF

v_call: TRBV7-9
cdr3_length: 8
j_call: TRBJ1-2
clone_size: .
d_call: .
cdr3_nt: TGTGCCGGGGAGGGCTACACCTTC
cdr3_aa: CAGEGYTF

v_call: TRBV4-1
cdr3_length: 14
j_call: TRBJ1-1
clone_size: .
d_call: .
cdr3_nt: TGCGCCAGCAGCTACAGCCAGACATCCACTGAAGCTTTCTTT
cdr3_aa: CASSYSQTSTEAFF

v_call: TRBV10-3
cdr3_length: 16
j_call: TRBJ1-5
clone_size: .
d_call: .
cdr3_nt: TGTGCCATCAGTGAGTCGAAGAGGGGGGGCCCTCAGCCCCAGCATTTT
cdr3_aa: CAISESKRGGPQPQHF

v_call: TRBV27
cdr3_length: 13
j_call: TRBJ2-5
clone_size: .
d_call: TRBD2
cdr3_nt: TGTGCCAGCAGGACCGGACTAGGGGAGACCCAGTACTTC
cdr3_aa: CASRTGLGETQYF